This T cell receptor beta chain emerged from a study of Graves' ophthalmopathy and Graves' hyperthyroidism. Study observations and caveats: Most expanded clonotypes from thyroid (those above 0.001 frequency) were also found in blood.

A remark on this clonotype: Its matching antigen is unknown. A single base separates this from a much larger clone, so it may be a read error.

This CDR3 region has 12 residues. Germline CDR1 reads DFQATT; CDR2 reads SNEGSKA (reference sequence). Ages of hyperthyroidism patients ran from 18 to 65, and their diagnoses were new, under 2 months' duration. RNA transcripts provided the template for amplifying TCR beta CDR3 regions. RT-PCR was first run with HTBI primers, then multiplex PCR in a second round. TCRdb used MiXCR to reprocess the multiplex PCR reads, holding one entry per CDR3 protein. The sample consists of over a million distinct CDR3 sequences, about 35% of them appearing once. This TCR was sampled from an adult man with Graves' hyperthyroidism. The sequenced material came from peripheral blood or thyroid tissue (not recorded which). This sequence joins TRBV20-1 and TRBJ2-7; perhaps TRBD2 as D (5 bases). The CDR3 DNA sequence: TGCAGTGCTAGAGATGGCCGGGATCAGCAGCACTTC. It yields the protein CSARDGRDQQHF.